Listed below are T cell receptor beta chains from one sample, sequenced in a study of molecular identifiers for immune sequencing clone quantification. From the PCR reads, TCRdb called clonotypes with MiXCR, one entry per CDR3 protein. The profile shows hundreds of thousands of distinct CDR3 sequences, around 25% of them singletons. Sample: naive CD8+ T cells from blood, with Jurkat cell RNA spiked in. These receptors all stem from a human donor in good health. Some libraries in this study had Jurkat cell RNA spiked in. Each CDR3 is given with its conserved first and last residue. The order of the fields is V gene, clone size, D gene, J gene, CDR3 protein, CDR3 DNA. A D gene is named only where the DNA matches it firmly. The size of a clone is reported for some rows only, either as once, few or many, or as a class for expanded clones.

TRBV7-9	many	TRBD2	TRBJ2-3	CASSQGLAVLSTDTQYF	TGTGCCAGCAGCCAGGGACTAGCGGTACTTAGCACAGATACGCAGTATTTT
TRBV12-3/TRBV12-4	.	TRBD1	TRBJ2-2	CASSFVVDRADTGELFF	TGTGCCAGCAGTTTTGTCGTGGACAGGGCGGACACCGGGGAGCTGTTTTTT
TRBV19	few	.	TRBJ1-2	CASSIAGIDGYTF	TGTGCCAGTAGTATTGCAGGGATCGATGGCTACACCTTC
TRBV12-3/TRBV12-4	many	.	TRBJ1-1	CASSDTEAFF	TGTGCCAGCAGTGACACTGAAGCTTTCTTT
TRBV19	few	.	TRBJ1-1	CAIRKKTGNTEAFF	TGTGCCATTCGAAAAAAGACAGGGAACACTGAAGCTTTCTTT
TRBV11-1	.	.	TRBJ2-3	CASSLVAEASTDTQYF	TGTGCCAGCAGCTTAGTCGCGGAAGCTAGCACAGATACGCAGTATTTT
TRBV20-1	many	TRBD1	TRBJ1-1	CSARGTGGTMNTEAFF	TGCAGTGCTAGAGGGACAGGGGGAACTATGAACACTGAAGCTTTCTTT
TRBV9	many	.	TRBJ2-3	CASSAPDKTSTDTQYF	TGTGCCAGCAGTGCCCCGGACAAAACTAGCACAGATACGCAGTATTTT
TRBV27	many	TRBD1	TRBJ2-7	CASSTTGGVIYEQYF	TGTGCCAGCAGTACAACAGGGGGCGTTATATACGAGCAGTACTTC
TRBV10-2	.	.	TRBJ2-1	CASSVGGGEQFF	TGCGCCAGCTCCGTGGGGGGTGGTGAGCAGTTCTTC
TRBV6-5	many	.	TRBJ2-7	CASSYSNRGEQYF	TGTGCCAGCAGTTACTCAAACCGGGGGGAGCAGTACTTC
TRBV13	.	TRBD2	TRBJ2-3	CASSPRTSGRVVQYF	TGTGCCAGCAGCCCACGGACTAGCGGGAGGGTTGTGCAGTATTTT
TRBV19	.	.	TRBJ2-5	CASRTGLLEETQYF	TGTGCCAGTAGAACAGGATTGTTGGAAGAGACCCAGTACTTC
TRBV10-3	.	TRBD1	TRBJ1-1	CAIRIPGGANEAFF	TGTGCCATCAGGATTCCAGGGGGCGCGAATGAAGCTTTCTTT